The following is a T cell receptor (beta chain) sequence with its context. Its antigen is not yet known. The input lacks base qualities; no much larger clone sits a single base away. The data derive from a study of T cell responses to AZD1222 COVID-19 vaccine (dated by TCRdb to the early 2020s). In terms of the full investigation: TCR sequencing covered over 230 trial participants: 207 given two doses of AZD1222 and 26 given two doses of MenACWY control vaccine. Enrollment into the trials was organized by age into subgroups of 18-55, 56-69 and 70-plus years, and those subgroups contained approximately 160, 26 and 62 TCR-sequenced participants, respectively.

The paper's findings and limits, for the study overall: Spike-specific TCR breadth and depth rose significantly after two AZD1222 doses compared with day 0 and with MenACWY recipients. Because no samples from the day 14 peak response were available, repertoires could be characterized only after the peak T cell response. Conclusions about previously exposed vaccinees are limited, since just 5 or 6 AZD1222 recipients were seropositive for SARS-CoV-2 at baseline. The 56-69-year group was small, and its depth increase did not reach significance, likely because of low power. Vaccine-associated CD4 TCRs spanned the whole spike protein, with dominant responses in regions 160-218 and 743-854. Participants were mostly white British and included more females than males, and it was suggested by the authors that clonal diversity may have been underestimated. Nearly half of unique spike-specific TCRs reportedly recognized epitopes outside regions mutated in the B.1.351 and B.1.1.7 variants.

The CDR3 regions of human TCRbeta chains were subjected to immunosequencing. The study's own analysis went as follows. Repertoire TCRs were checked for matches against a reference library of SARS-CoV-2-specific TCRs that had been generated using the MIRA antigen-specificity platform. Breadth meant the fraction of unique TCRs that were SARS-CoV-2-associated, whereas depth meant the fraction of total T cells that were SARS-CoV-2-associated. Using the MIRA data, every spike-specific TCR was mapped to the spike region that the TCR reacted to and assigned to either a CD4 or a CD8 class. Log10-transformed breadth and depth values were compared by one-way ANOVA with Sidak's multiple comparisons tests. Imported from immuneACCESS, the table was reduced by TCRdb to in-frame sequences with V and J called. These copies leave out some clones; in studies compared against another copy, an unresolved V gene accounts for under half, and the cause of the remainder is not known. The V and J calls and clone size are taken from that table; D and trimming were inferred from the DNA. Within this sample are roughly 90,000 clones, with about 92% of them counted one time only. The ten largest clones represent approximately 5.3% of the sample.

From the cysteine through the phenylalanine, the CDR3 covers 17 amino acids. Only CDR3 DNA remains: 51 bases, in frame from the first base. The germline V gene (reference sequence) specifies SEHNR as CDR1 and FQNEAQ as CDR2. V gives up 1 base and J gives up 1 base, and the segment between their germline ends measures 15 bases. Read against the paper, the sample's time point label means: about 28 days (+/-7) after the second vaccine dose. AZD1222 recipients with second doses at about 4 weeks or about 12 weeks were pooled, because spike-specific TCR depth and breadth did not differ between schedules. Samples from vaccinated people were obtained from the UK trials COV001 and COV002, which included a single-blind randomized controlled phase 2/3 trial of AZD1222 (ChAdOx1 nCoV-19) in healthy adults. For TCRbeta chain sequencing, PBMC samples were collected from trial participants at day 0 and at day 28 after the second dose.

The TCR comes from an adult who received the AZD1222 COVID-19 vaccine. The chain is made from TRBV7-9 and TRBJ2-3; the D gene is perhaps TRBD2, on 5 matching bases. This sample comprised peripheral blood, obtained 28 days after the second AZD1222 dose. The CDR3 protein sequence reads: CASSLGEGSVGTDTQYF. The DNA is TGTGCCAGCAGCTTAGGCGAGGGTAGCGTGGGCACAGATACGCAGTATTTT.